This TCR beta chain came from a study of beta chain features in type 1 diabetes. Study-level results: The analysis here could not establish whether HLA type shapes TCRB rearrangement.

Expressed TCRB transcripts were sequenced because the isolated RNA had all been reverse transcribed beforehand. Naive, central memory and regulatory T cell samples came to a mean of roughly 3.9 million reads. Clones were read by immunoSEQ multiplex PCR, and TCRdb kept only the in-frame ones, dropping some. The profile shows under 950,000 clones, about 17% of them singletons. It was via CD45RO/CCR7/CD25/CD127/CD95/CD27 that CD4+ naive, central memory, regulatory and stem cell-like memory cells were sorted. The table lists this clone with a few counts. Its target is not known. V was clipped by 1 base and J by 7 bases, with 23 bases between them. Germline V gene lookup returns CDR1 LGHNA and CDR2 YSLEER. CDR3 size: 18 residues.

Sequenced sample: naive CD4+ T cells from blood. The source is a woman aged 18 to 35 in good health. The rearrangement uses TRBV4-3 and TRBJ2-4; possible D gene TRBD2, 6 bases. The CDR3 DNA sequence: TGCGCCAGCAGCCAAGGAATCCCCGGGAGAGGAGTTAGGAACATTCAGTACTTC. Encoded protein: CASSQGIPGRGVRNIQYF.